These 18 T cell receptor beta chains share one sample of origin, sequenced in a study of cytomegalovirus exposure and HLA in healthy donors. The PCR contained 60 Vbeta and 13 Jbeta primers. Only in-frame clones appear in the TCRdb table, and some are missing; sequencing was by immunoSEQ multiplex PCR. Here the sample spans 120,000 to 150,000 clones, around 75% being singletons. The sequenced sample consisted of PBMCs. All receptors derive from a young woman in good health and CMV-seronegative.

This clone came up once. The chain employs TRBV9 and TRBJ1-5, with 8 positions matching TRBD1. The J segment lost 5 bases and the V segment lost 3 bases, leaving 7 bases of the junction unmatched. The germline V gene has CDR1 SGDLS and CDR2 YYNGEE. The CDR3 extends over 15 amino acids. The CDR3 DNA reads TGTGCCAGCAGCGCCGGACAGGGTAGGGATCAGCCCCAGCATTTT. Translating gives CASSAGQGRDQPQHF.

This CDR3 is CASSLVGTGTPNEQFF. The DNA for the CDR3 is TGTGCCAGCAGCTTAGTAGGGACAGGGACCCCGAATGAGCAGTTCTTC. The chain joins TRBV7-8 to TRBJ2-1, with 9 positions matching TRBD1. The CDR3 loop spans 16 amino acids. The germline gives CDR1 SGHVS, CDR2 FQNEAQ. J lost 7 bases, V lost 1 base, and 8 bases had no gene match.

This clone was seen a handful of times. This rearrangement joins TRBV2 to TRBJ1-1; 7 nucleotides match TRBD1. Trimming cost V 7 bases and J 1 base; bases outside gene matches: 3. CDR1 is SNHLY, CDR2 FYNNEI, per germline. This CDR3 has 13 residues. The CDR3 bases are TGTGCCAGCACCGACAGGGAGAACACTGAAGCTTTCTTT. Protein: CASTDRENTEAFF.

The rearrangement uses TRBV7-9 and TRBJ2-5; 9 nucleotides align to TRBD1. After removal of 8 bases from V and 1 base from J, the junction contained 2 bases not matched to a gene. This CDR3 spans 13 amino acids. Germline V gives CDR1 SEHNR, CDR2 FQNEAQ (reference sequence). Here the CDR3 DNA reads TGTGCCAGCTCACAGGGGGCCCAAGAGACCCAGTACTTC. Residues: CASSQGAQETQYF. Complete variable domain (other parts from reference TRBV7-9 and TRBJ2-5): DTGVSQNPRHKITKRGQNVTFRCDPISEHNRLYWYRQTLGQGPEFLTYFQNEAQLEKSRLLSDRFSAERPKGSFSTLEIQRTEQGDSAMYLCASSQGAQETQYFGPGTRLLVL.

This clone appeared a few times. V usage is TRBV2 and J usage is TRBJ2-7; 9 nucleotides agree with TRBD1. V dropped 5 bases and J dropped 4; count of bases not matched to a gene: 15. The CDR3 runs to 17 residues. Germline CDR1 reads SNHLY; CDR2 reads FYNNEI. The CDR3 DNA is TGTGCCAGCAGTACATTACTCTCGGGACAGGGTCTTTACGAGCAGTACTTC. Amino acids: CASSTLLSGQGLYEQYF. Full variable domain (missing parts from reference TRBV2 and TRBJ2-7): EPEVTQTPSHQVTQMGQEVILRCVPISNHLYFYWYRQILGQKVEFLVSFYNNEISEKSEIFDDQFSVERPDGSNFTLKIRSTKLEDSAMYFCASSTLLSGQGLYEQYFGPGTRLTVT.

This clone came up a few times. The chain is built from TRBV6-1 and TRBJ2-3; D call uncertain. From germline, CDR1 is MNHNS and CDR2 SASEGT. The length of the CDR3 is 11 residues. V lost 5 bases to trimming and J lost 4 bases, with 4 bases between them. The DNA for the CDR3 is TGTGCCAGCAGTCCCGCAGATACGCAGTATTTT. As protein: CASSPADTQYF.

This chain links TRBV5-6 with TRBJ2-3, with TRBD1 matching over 7 bases. V shed 4 bases, J shed 0 bases, and the junction held 5 bases outside the gene matches. Germline V gives CDR1 SGHDT, CDR2 YYEEEE. This CDR3 is 15 amino acids long. This CDR3 is CASSGRDRSTDTQYF. As DNA, the CDR3 is TGTGCCAGCAGCGGCCGGGACAGAAGCACAGATACGCAGTATTTT.

The V gene is TRBV4-1, the J gene TRBJ2-2; weak D call: TRBD2 (6 bases). The CDR3 totals 14 residues. The V gene's germline CDR1 is MGHRA and CDR2 YSYEKL. The V end was cut by 5 bases, the J end by 1 base, with 8 bases between. The CDR3 loop is CASSGTWNTGELFF. CDR3 bases: TGCGCCAGCAGCGGGACTTGGAACACCGGGGAGCTGTTTTTT.

As DNA, the CDR3 is TGCGCCAGCAGCAAAAATGACCGGGACAGGTATGGCTACACCTTC. Translation: CASSKNDRDRYGYTF. The rearrangement links TRBV4-1 to TRBJ1-2; 8 bases match TRBD1. This CDR3 region has 15 residues. The J segment lost 5 bases and the V segment lost 5 bases, leaving 10 bases of the junction unmatched. CDR1 is MGHRA and CDR2 is YSYEKL in the germline V gene.

CDR3 nucleotide sequence: TGTGCCAGTAGTAAGACAGTAAATCAGCCCCAGCATTTT. It translates to CASSKTVNQPQHF. V and J are TRBV19 and TRBJ1-5; D is perhaps TRBD1 (5 bases). The V gene lost 4 bases and the J gene lost 4 bases, with 8 bases spanning the gap. Germline loops: CDR1 LNHDA, CDR2 SQIVND (reference sequence). This CDR3 has 13 residues.

The V call is TRBV2, the J call TRBJ2-3; 8 nucleotides line up with TRBD1. Germline lookup yields CDR1 SNHLY and CDR2 FYNNEI. V was pared by 8 bases and J by 5 bases, with 9 bases of the junction left unmatched. The CDR3 is 14 amino acids. CDR3 protein: CASGQGGAGDTQYF. CDR3 in DNA: TGTGCCAGCGGACAGGGTGGTGCAGGAGATACGCAGTATTTT.

The chain couples TRBV19 to TRBJ2-5; 9 bases are a match to TRBD1. J was trimmed by 4 bases and V by 5 bases; bases with no gene match: 11. The CDR3 has 16 residues. Looked up from germline, CDR1 is LNHDA and CDR2 is SQIVND (reference sequence). The CDR3: CASSGGSTGGGETQYF. CDR3 nucleotides: TGTGCCAGTAGTGGGGGGTCGACAGGGGGAGGAGAGACCCAGTACTTC.

The chain recombines TRBV29-1 with TRBJ2-1, with D tentatively TRBD1 (6 bases). Deletions cut 0 bases from V and 9 bases from J, with 15 bases between. The CDR3 contains 14 residues. Germline V gene sequence: CDR1 SQVTM, CDR2 ANQGSEA. CDR3 in amino acids: CSVEDEGETLEQFF. The CDR3 coding sequence is TGCAGCGTTGAAGATGAGGGGGAGACTCTTGAGCAGTTCTTC.

To note about this clone: The same CDR3 can be traced to other DNA sequences in this sample. The chain couples TRBV30 to TRBJ1-2, with TRBD1 matching over 7 bases. The trim removed 1 base at V and 2 bases at J, leaving 1 base unmatched. The CDR3 loop spans 13 amino acids. Germline assignment: CDR1 GTSNPN and CDR2 SVGIG (reference sequence). CDR3 sequence reads: CAWSATGNYGYTF. DNA of the CDR3: TGTGCCTGGAGTGCGACAGGGAACTATGGCTACACCTTC.

The chain links TRBV7-8 to TRBJ2-5; 8 nucleotides align to TRBD2. The DNA end is more similar to TRBJ2-7, so the J call may be wrong. Germline CDR1 and CDR2: SGHVS and FQNEAQ. This CDR3 contains 16 residues. CDR3 loop: CASSLELSGATYEQYF. CDR3 sequence (DNA): TGTGCCAGCAGCTTAGAGCTTAGCGGGGCTACCTACGAGCAGTACTTC.

The V gene is TRBV29-1, the J gene TRBJ2-3; TRBD2 agrees at 8 bases. This CDR3 comprises 17 residues. V trimming: 4 bases; J trimming: 2 bases; junction bases outside the gene matches: 14. Germline lookup yields CDR1 SQVTM and CDR2 ANQGSEA. As DNA, the CDR3 is TGCAGCGTTGTTCCACCCCGGGGGGGGCGCTTCACAGATACGCAGTATTTT. It is translated as CSVVPPRGGRFTDTQYF.

The rearrangement uses TRBV30 and TRBJ2-6; 8 bases line up with TRBD2. Germline V gene sequence: CDR1 GTSNPN, CDR2 SVGIG (reference sequence). The CDR3 is made up of 16 amino acids. Trimming removed 3 bases from V and 0 bases from J; junction bases left unmatched: 4. The DNA of the CDR3 is TGTGCCTGGAGCTCGACTAGCGTCTCTGGGGCCAACGTCCTGACTTTC. This sequence encodes CAWSSTSVSGANVLTF.

The CDR3 here is CASSPRPGTSYNEQFF. The CDR3 bases are TGTGCCAGCTCACCCCGACCCGGGACATCTTACAATGAGCAGTTCTTC. The V gene is TRBV18, the J gene TRBJ2-1, with D possibly TRBD1 on 6 matching bases. The CDR3 runs 16 residues. Germline V gene lookup returns CDR1 KGHSH and CDR2 LQKENI. V was pared by 3 bases and J by 4 bases, with 16 bases between.